This is a list of T cell receptor beta chains from one sample in a study of blood T cell repertoires in COVID-19. Repertoires were generated with immunoSEQ multiplex PCR, while TCRdb's copy carries only in-frame clones and drops some. The sample carries about 41,000 clones, 70% to 90% recorded once. The sequenced material came from peripheral blood. These receptor sequences come from a man aged 60 to 69 with acute or convalescent COVID-19. Each CDR3 is given with its conserved first and last residue. The size field is filled for only some rows; it gives once, few, many or a size class.

size: -; V: TRBV15; J: TRBJ2-5; CDR3: CATSRSGTSGGKTQYF
size: -; V: TRBV29-1; J: TRBJ2-5; CDR3: CSVEDGVKTQYF
size: -; V: TRBV13; J: TRBJ2-2; CDR3: CASSLYGELFF
size: -; V: TRBV4-1; J: TRBJ1-1; CDR3: CASSQDRTGNTEAFF
size: once; V: TRBV27; J: TRBJ2-7; CDR3: CASSFSDRTYEQYF
size: -; V: TRBV6-5; J: TRBJ1-2; CDR3: CASSYDQGNYGYTF
size: -; V: TRBV9; J: TRBJ1-2; CDR3: CASSVGGQGVNYGYTF
size: -; V: TRBV4-3; J: TRBJ2-3; CDR3: CASSQESGGKRDTQYF
size: -; V: TRBV7-6; J: TRBJ1-3; CDR3: CASSRGQGGSGNTIYF
size: -; V: TRBV12-3/TRBV12-4; J: TRBJ1-4; CDR3: CASSYQRGEKLFF
size: -; V: TRBV5-5; J: TRBJ2-2; CDR3: CASSRTGRDTGELFF
size: -; V: TRBV10-3; J: TRBJ1-5; CDR3: CAISESQSNQPQHF
size: -; V: TRBV7-2; J: TRBJ1-6; CDR3: CASSLGTGKGATRSPLHF
size: -; V: TRBV7-2; J: TRBJ2-7; CDR3: CASSEQASSYEQYF